This entry features one T cell receptor beta chain sequence. This CDR3 is built from 15 residues. V shed 0 bases and J shed 15 bases, with 22 bases lying between them. Germline V gene sequence: CDR1 SGDLS, CDR2 YYNGEE. This entry is derived from a study of blood T cell repertoires in COVID-19. Study-level information: PBMCs, B-cell-depleted T cells, or T cells provided the cDNA or gDNA that made up the material.

The table came from immunoSEQ multiplex PCR; TCRdb's copy has only in-frame clones and leaves some out. In the table there are tens of thousands of clones, about 85% of which are singletons. The sequenced sample consisted of peripheral blood. The chain links TRBV9 to TRBJ1-3; D perhaps matches TRBD1 (6 bases). This clonotype was sampled from a male donor with acute or convalescent COVID-19. The CDR3 here is CASSVGDRPQTPQYF. The CDR3 DNA follows: TGTGCCAGCAGCGTAGGCGACAGGCCGCAAACACCACAATATTTT. Based on the CDR3 plus reference TRBV9 and TRBJ1-3, the full variable domain is DSGVTQTPKHLITATGQRVTLRCSPRSGDLSVYWYQQSLDQGLQFLIQYYNGEERAKGNILERFSAQQFPDLHSELNLSSLELGDSALYFCASSVGDRPQTPQYFGEGSWLTVV.